This TCR beta chain was identified during a study of Ad26.COV2.S vaccination and SARS-CoV-2 variants. Study-level results: While placebo recipients had lower spike-specific TCR breadth, vaccine recipients had more.

The treatment denotes: around 19 received Ad26.COV2.S at low or high dose, single or two shots; 5 received placebo; per-sample allocation not given. It was on day 63 after the first vaccine or placebo injection that samples were taken. Comment on this clone: The antigen remains unidentified.

Assay: immunoSEQ multiplex PCR; the TCRdb copy retains only in-frame clones and omits some. The data hold 380,000 or so clones, with roughly 85% observed a single time. The clonotype originates from a person aged 18-60 years who received the Ad26.COV2.S COVID-19 vaccine or a placebo. Sequences were derived from peripheral blood, sampled in a trial of Ad26.COV2.S vaccine versus placebo.

As DNA, the CDR3 is TGTGCCAGCAGCCCACAACCGGGGGGGGGCAAAAACATTCAGTACTTC. It encodes CASSPQPGGGKNIQYF. The gene calls are TRBV7-2 and TRBJ2-4; 8 bases agree with TRBD2. From germline, CDR1 is SGHTA and CDR2 FQGNSA. The CDR3 has 16 amino acids. Trimming took 5 bases from V and 3 from J; bases not matched to a gene: 9.